Shown below are 10 T cell receptor beta chains from a single sample sequenced in a study of T cell responses to AZD1222 COVID-19 vaccine. Assay: immunoSEQ multiplex PCR; the TCRdb copy retains only in-frame clones and omits some. The data show 150,000 to 190,000 clones, 90% seen once. Sequencing used peripheral blood, obtained on day 0 of AZD1222 vaccination. These receptors all stem from an adult in good health.

The V gene is TRBV7-8, the J gene TRBJ2-7, with 7 bases fitting TRBD1. The germline CDR1 and CDR2 sequences are SGHVS and FQNEAQ. This CDR3 is built from 16 residues. J gave up 4 bases and V 2 bases, and 11 bases lay outside the gene matches. The CDR3 is CASSLRGRDSGYEQYF. Written as DNA, the CDR3 is TGTGCCAGCAGCTTAAGGGGCCGGGACAGTGGTTACGAGCAGTACTTC.

The genes are TRBV11-1 and TRBJ1-1; no clear D gene. Germline V lookup: CDR1 SGHAT, CDR2 FQDESV (reference sequence). The CDR3 is made up of 14 amino acids. The V end was cut by 2 bases, the J end by 5 bases, with 12 bases between. The CDR3 loop is CASSLSIGITEAFF. CDR3 in DNA: TGTGCCAGCAGCTTAAGTATCGGGATTACTGAAGCTTTCTTT.

The chain carries TRBV11-1 and TRBJ2-3; 11 bases are shared with TRBD2. With V trimmed by 5 bases and J by 2 bases, 6 bases remained unmatched. The CDR3 loop spans 16 amino acids. Germline V lookup: CDR1 SGHAT, CDR2 FQDESV (reference sequence). The CDR3 spells CASSPGTSGHTDTQYF. The DNA of the CDR3 is TGTGCCAGCAGCCCGGGGACTAGCGGACACACAGATACGCAGTATTTT. Combining the CDR3 with reference TRBV11-1 and TRBJ2-3 gives the whole variable domain EAEVAQSPRYKITEKSQAVAFWCDPISGHATLYWYRQILGQGPELLVQFQDESVVDDSQLPKDRFSAERLKGVDSTLKIQPAELGDSAMYLCASSPGTSGHTDTQYFGPGTRLTVL.

Only one count was recorded for this clone. The chain links TRBV5-8 to TRBJ1-5, with 10 positions matching TRBD1. CDR3 length: 16 residues. J lost 1 base, V lost 4 bases, and 5 bases had no gene match. CDR1 is SGHTS and CDR2 is YDEGEE in the germline V gene. The CDR3 reads CASSKGQGTSNQPQHF. CDR3 nucleotide sequence: TGTGCCAGCAGCAAGGGACAGGGGACGAGCAATCAGCCCCAGCATTTT.

This rearrangement joins TRBV15 to TRBJ1-5, with D possibly matching TRBD1 (5 bases). The germline V gene has CDR1 LNHNV and CDR2 YYDKDF (reference sequence). V was pared by 3 bases and J by 3 bases, with 6 bases between. This CDR3 comprises 13 residues. CDR3 sequence (DNA): TGTGCCACCAGCAGGGACAACAATCAGCCCCAGCATTTT. Its protein is CATSRDNNQPQHF.

This sequence joins TRBV6-6 and TRBJ2-1, with D tentatively TRBD1 (5 bases). The ends were cut back, 7 bases at V and 7 bases at J, with 17 bases in the middle. This CDR3 region has 14 residues. CDR1 MNHNY and CDR2 SVGAGI come from the germline V gene (reference sequence). CDR3 amino acids: CASKTRSGQNEQFF. As DNA, the CDR3 is TGTGCCAGCAAGACAAGGTCAGGGCAAAATGAGCAGTTCTTC.

The chain recombines TRBV4-1 with TRBJ1-1; D not resolved. Germline lookup yields CDR1 MGHRA and CDR2 YSYEKL. This CDR3 comprises 13 residues. Trimming took off 6 bases at V and 0 bases at J, with 8 bases between the two ends. The chain's CDR3 is CASRALMNTEAFF. The CDR3 nucleotides are TGCGCCAGCAGGGCACTCATGAACACTGAAGCTTTCTTT.

The J gene is TRBJ1-1, the V gene TRBV30, with D unresolved. The germline V and J ends were trimmed by 1 base and 1 base, with 10 bases remaining between them. CDR1 and CDR2 (germline): GTSNPN, SVGIG (reference sequence). CDR3 length: 14 residues. The CDR3, as DNA: TGTGCCTGGAGTGAGGGAAATCCGAACACTGAAGCTTTCTTT. Its protein product is CAWSEGNPNTEAFF.

This clone was found once. The gene calls are TRBV2 and TRBJ1-3; the D is unclear. CDR3 length: 15 residues. Looked up from germline, CDR1 is SNHLY and CDR2 is FYNNEI. The ends were cut back, 3 bases at V and 0 bases at J, with 9 bases in the middle. CDR3 in amino acids: CASSEVQISGNTIYF. CDR3 nucleotides: TGTGCCAGCAGTGAGGTACAGATCTCTGGAAACACCATATATTTT.

V gene TRBV29-1 combines with J gene TRBJ2-1; 9 bases line up with TRBD1. The CDR3 covers 17 residues. With 4 bases clipped from V and 0 bases from J, the junction kept 10 bases outside the gene matches. Germline loops: CDR1 SQVTM, CDR2 ANQGSEA. The chain's CDR3 is CSVGSRTGVSSYNEQFF. The CDR3 bases are TGCAGCGTTGGAAGCCGGACAGGGGTTAGCTCCTACAATGAGCAGTTCTTC.